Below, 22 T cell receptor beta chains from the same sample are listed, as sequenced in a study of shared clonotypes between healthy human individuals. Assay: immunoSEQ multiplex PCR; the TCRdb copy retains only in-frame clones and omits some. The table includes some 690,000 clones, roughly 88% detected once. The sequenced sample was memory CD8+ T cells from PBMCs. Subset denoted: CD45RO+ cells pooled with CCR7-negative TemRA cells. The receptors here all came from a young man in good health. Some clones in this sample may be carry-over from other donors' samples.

This chain's CDR3 is CASSLFSETQYF. The CDR3 region has the DNA TGTGCCAGCAGCTTGTTTAGTGAGACCCAGTACTTC. The J gene is TRBJ2-5, the V gene TRBV5-6, with no clear D. This CDR3 is 12 amino acids long. Trimming shortened V by 1 base and J by 5 bases, and 6 bases separated the two germline ends. CDR1 is SGHDT, CDR2 YYEEEE, per germline.

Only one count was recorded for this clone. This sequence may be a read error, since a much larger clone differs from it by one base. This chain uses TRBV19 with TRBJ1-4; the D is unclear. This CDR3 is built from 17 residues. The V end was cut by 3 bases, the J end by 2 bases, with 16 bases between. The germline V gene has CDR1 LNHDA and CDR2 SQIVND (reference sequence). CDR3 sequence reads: CASSIEVGSGTNEKLFF. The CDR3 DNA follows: TGTGCCAGTAGTATCGAGGTCGGAAGTGGGACTAATGAAAAACTGTTTTTT. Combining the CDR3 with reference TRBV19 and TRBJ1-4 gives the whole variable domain DGGITQSPKYLFRKEGQNVTLSCEQNLNHDAMYWYRQDPGQGLRLIYYSQIVNDFQKGDIAEGYSVSREKKESFPLTVTSAQKNPTAFYLCASSIEVGSGTNEKLFFGSGTQLSVL.

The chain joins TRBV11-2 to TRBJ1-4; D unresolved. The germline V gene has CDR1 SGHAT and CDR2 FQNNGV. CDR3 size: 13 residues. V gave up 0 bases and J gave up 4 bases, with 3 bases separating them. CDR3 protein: CASSLELNEKLFF. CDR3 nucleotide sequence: TGTGCCAGCAGCTTAGAACTTAATGAAAAACTGTTTTTT.

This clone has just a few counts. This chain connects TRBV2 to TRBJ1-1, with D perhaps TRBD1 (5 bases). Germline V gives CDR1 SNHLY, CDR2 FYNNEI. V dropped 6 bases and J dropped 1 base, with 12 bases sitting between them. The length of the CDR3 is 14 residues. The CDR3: CASRGEIRNTEAFF. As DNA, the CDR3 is TGTGCCAGCAGGGGGGAGATCCGGAACACTGAAGCTTTCTTT.

The chain's CDR3 is CASSHSNEQFF. In DNA form, the CDR3 reads TGTGCCAGCAGTCATAGTAATGAGCAGTTCTTC. The chain combines TRBV9 with TRBJ2-1, with unresolved D. Between the trimmed V and J ends, which lost 5 bases and 7 bases, there was a span of 7 bases. This CDR3 is built from 11 residues. The germline CDR1 and CDR2 sequences are SGDLS and YYNGEE.

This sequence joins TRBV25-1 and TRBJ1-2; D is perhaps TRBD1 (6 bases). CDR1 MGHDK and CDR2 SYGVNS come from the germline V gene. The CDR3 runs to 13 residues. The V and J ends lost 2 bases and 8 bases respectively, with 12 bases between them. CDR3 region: CASSETLRGGYTF. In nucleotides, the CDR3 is TGTGCCAGCAGTGAAACGCTGAGGGGGGGCTACACCTTC.

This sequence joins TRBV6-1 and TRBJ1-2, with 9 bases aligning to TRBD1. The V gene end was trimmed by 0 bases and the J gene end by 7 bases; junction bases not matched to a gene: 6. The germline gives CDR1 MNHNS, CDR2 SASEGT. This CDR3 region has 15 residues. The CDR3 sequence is CASSEAGTGRSGYTF. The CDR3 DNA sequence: TGTGCCAGCAGTGAAGCCGGGACAGGGAGGAGTGGCTACACCTTC.

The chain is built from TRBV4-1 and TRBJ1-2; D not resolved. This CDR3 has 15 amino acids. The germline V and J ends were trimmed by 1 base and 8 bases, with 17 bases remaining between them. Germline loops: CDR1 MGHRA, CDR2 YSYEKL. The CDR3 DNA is TGCGCCAGCAGCCAAGTCCAATGGGAGCCTAAAGGCTACACCTTC. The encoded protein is CASSQVQWEPKGYTF.

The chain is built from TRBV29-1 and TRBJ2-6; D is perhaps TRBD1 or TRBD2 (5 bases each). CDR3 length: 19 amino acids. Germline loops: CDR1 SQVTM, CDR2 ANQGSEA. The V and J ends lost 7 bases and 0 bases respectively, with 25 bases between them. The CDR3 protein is CSAFLGRTDIISGANVLTF. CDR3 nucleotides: TGCAGCGCTTTCTTGGGGCGGACTGATATAATCTCTGGGGCCAACGTCCTGACTTTC.

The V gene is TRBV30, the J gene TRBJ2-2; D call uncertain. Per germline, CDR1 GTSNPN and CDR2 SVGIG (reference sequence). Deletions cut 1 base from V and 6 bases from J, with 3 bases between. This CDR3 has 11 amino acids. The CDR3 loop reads CAWSAPGELFF. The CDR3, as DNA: TGTGCCTGGAGTGCCCCCGGGGAGCTGTTTTTT.

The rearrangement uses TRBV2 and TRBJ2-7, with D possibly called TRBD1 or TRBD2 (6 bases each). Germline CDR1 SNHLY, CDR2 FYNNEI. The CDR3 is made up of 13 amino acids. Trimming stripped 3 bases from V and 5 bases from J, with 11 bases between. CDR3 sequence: CASSEGGPDEQYF. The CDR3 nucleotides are TGTGCCAGCAGTGAGGGGGGCCCGGACGAGCAGTACTTC. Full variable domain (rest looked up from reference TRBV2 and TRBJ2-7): EPEVTQTPSHQVTQMGQEVILRCVPISNHLYFYWYRQILGQKVEFLVSFYNNEISEKSEIFDDQFSVERPDGSNFTLKIRSTKLEDSAMYFCASSEGGPDEQYFGPGTRLTVT.

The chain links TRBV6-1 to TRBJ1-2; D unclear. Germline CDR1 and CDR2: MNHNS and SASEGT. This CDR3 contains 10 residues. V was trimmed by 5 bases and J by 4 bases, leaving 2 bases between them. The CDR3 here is CASSSYGYTF. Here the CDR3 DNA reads TGTGCCAGCAGTTCCTATGGCTACACCTTC.

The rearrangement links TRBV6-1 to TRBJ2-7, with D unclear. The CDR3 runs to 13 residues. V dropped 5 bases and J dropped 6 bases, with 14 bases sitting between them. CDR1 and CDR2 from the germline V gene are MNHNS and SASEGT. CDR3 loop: CASSLRPGSEQYF. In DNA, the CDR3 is TGTGCCAGCAGTTTACGACCAGGCAGCGAGCAGTACTTC.

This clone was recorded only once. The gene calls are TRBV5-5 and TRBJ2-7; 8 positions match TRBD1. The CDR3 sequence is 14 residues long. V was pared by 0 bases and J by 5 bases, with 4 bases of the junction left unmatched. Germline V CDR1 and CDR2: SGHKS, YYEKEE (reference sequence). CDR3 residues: CASSLAGQGHEQYF. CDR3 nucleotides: TGTGCCAGCAGCTTGGCAGGACAGGGCCACGAGCAGTACTTC.

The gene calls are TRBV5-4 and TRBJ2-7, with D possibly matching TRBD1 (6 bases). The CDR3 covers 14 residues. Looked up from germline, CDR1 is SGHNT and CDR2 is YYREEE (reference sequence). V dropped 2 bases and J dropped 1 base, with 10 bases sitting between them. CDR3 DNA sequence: TGTGCCAGCAGCTTTGGACAGAAATCCTACGAGCAGTACTTC. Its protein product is CASSFGQKSYEQYF.

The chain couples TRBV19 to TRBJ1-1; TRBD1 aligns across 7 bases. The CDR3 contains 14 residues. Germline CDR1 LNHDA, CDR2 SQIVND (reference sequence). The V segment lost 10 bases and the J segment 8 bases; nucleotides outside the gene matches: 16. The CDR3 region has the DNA TGTGCCACCCGAAAGGACCGGGACAGTTTAGAAGCTTTCTTT. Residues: CATRKDRDSLEAFF.

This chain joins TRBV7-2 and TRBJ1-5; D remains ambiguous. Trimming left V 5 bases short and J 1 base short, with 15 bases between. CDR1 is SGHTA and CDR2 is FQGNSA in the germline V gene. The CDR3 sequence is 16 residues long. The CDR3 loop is CASSPRQLGSNQPQHF. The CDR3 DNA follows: TGTGCCAGCAGCCCACGTCAGCTAGGGAGCAATCAGCCCCAGCATTTT.

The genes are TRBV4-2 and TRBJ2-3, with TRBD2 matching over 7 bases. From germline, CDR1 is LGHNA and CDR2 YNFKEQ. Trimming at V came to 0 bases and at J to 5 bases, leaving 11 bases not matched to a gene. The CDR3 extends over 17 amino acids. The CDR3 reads CASSQDYPRASGDTQYF. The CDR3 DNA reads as TGTGCCAGCAGCCAAGACTACCCCCGGGCTAGCGGAGATACGCAGTATTTT.

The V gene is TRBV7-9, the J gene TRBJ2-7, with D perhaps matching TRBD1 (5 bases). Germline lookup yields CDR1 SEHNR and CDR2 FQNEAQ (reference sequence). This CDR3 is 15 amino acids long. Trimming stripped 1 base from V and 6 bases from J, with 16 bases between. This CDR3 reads CASSLGATEESEQYF. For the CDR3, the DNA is TGTGCCAGCAGCTTAGGGGCGACAGAGGAGAGCGAGCAGTACTTC.

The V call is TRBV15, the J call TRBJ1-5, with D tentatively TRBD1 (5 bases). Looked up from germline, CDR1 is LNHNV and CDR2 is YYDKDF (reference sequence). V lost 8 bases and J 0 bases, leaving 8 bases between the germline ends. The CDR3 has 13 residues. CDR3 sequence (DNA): TGTGCCACCGGGGGTTATAGCAATCAGCCCCAGCATTTT. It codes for CATGGYSNQPQHF. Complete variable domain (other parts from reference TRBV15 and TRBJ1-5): DAMVIQNPRYQVTQFGKPVTLSCSQTLNHNVMYWYQQKSSQAPKLLFHYYDKDFNNEADTPDNFQSRRPNTSFCFLDIRSPGLGDTAMYLCATGGYSNQPQHFGDGTRLSIL.

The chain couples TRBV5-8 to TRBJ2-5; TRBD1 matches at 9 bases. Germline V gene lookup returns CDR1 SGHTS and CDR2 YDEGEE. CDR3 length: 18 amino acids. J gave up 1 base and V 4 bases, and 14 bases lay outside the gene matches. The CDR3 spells CASSESRDRVSLQETQYF. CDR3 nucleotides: TGTGCCAGCAGCGAGTCCCGGGACAGGGTATCCCTCCAAGAGACCCAGTACTTC. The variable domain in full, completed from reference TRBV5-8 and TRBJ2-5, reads EAGVTQSPTHLIKTRGQQATLRCSPISGHTSVYWYQQALGLGLQFLLWYDEGEERNRGNFPPRFSGRQFPNYSSELNVNALELEDSALYLCASSESRDRVSLQETQYFGPGTRLLVL.

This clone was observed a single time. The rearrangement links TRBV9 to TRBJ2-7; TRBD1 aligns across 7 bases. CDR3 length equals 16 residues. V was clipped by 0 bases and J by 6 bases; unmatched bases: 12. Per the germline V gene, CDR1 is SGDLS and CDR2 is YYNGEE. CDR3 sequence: CASSVGRYDRAVEQYF. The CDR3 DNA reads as TGTGCCAGCAGCGTAGGAAGATACGACAGGGCTGTCGAGCAGTACTTC.